The 8 T cell receptor beta chains below all came from one sample that was sequenced in a study of blood T cells in healthy people across ages. The use of a sample-barcoded 5' primer and a J-beta primer mix characterized a second PCR of about 7 to 12 cycles. A single record per CDR3 protein comes from TCRdb applying MiXCR to the 5' RACE reads. Among about 640,000 distinct CDR3 sequences listed, under 65% were seen once. The sequenced material came from blood. The receptor set was obtained from a man in his sixties in good health.

This chain joins TRBV7-2 and TRBJ1-4; possibly TRBD1 for D (5 bases). Germline CDR1 is SGHTA and CDR2 is FQGNSA. V shed 5 bases and J shed 4 bases, with 14 bases lying between them. This CDR3 contains 15 residues. The CDR3 DNA reads TGTGCCAGCAGCCCCCGGGACCGCCGTAATGAAAAACTGTTTTTT. Amino acid sequence: CASSPRDRRNEKLFF.

This clonotype was observed a handful of times. This chain connects TRBV15 to TRBJ2-1; D remains ambiguous. With 0 bases removed from V and 1 base from J, the gap between germline ends came to 4 bases. CDR1 and CDR2 from the germline V gene are LNHNV and YYDKDF (reference sequence). This CDR3 has 14 amino acids. The CDR3 loop reads CATSRDRSYNEQFF. DNA for the CDR3: TGTGCCACCAGCAGAGATCGTTCCTACAATGAGCAGTTCTTC.

This chain uses TRBV6-6 with TRBJ2-5; tentatively, D is TRBD1 or TRBD2 (6 bases each). The CDR3 contains 15 residues. The V and J ends lost 8 bases and 5 bases respectively, with 21 bases between them. Per germline, CDR1 MNHNY and CDR2 SVGAGI (reference sequence). In nucleotides, the CDR3 is TGTGCCAGCGGGAAACAGGGAGGTTCGTGGGAGACCCAGTACTTC. This codes for CASGKQGGSWETQYF.

The chain links TRBV7-9 to TRBJ2-5; 7 bases are shared with TRBD1. This CDR3 region has 14 residues. With V trimmed by 11 bases and J by 11 bases, 20 bases remained unmatched. Germline CDR1 is SEHNR and CDR2 is FQNEAQ (reference sequence). The CDR3 protein is CAGTYRGGPNGQYF. The CDR3 DNA sequence: TGTGCCGGGACATACAGGGGTGGTCCCAATGGGCAGTACTTC.

The chain recombines TRBV6-5 with TRBJ2-4; D remains ambiguous. The V and J ends lost 1 base and 7 bases respectively, with 11 bases between them. In germline, CDR1 is MNHEY, CDR2 SVGAGI. This CDR3 contains 14 residues. The DNA for the CDR3 is TGTGCCAGCAGTTACTGGATAGATCACAACATTCAGTACTTC. This gives the protein CASSYWIDHNIQYF.

This clonotype came up a few times. V gene TRBV3-1 combines with J gene TRBJ1-6; D unresolved. In germline, CDR1 is LGHDT, CDR2 YNNKEL (reference sequence). V gave up 2 bases and J gave up 6 bases, with 11 bases separating them. The CDR3 length is 15 residues. The CDR3 sequence: CASSQLIRPNSPLHF. In DNA, the CDR3 is TGTGCCAGCAGCCAACTTATCCGGCCTAATTCACCCCTCCACTTT.

The chain joins TRBV27 to TRBJ2-1, with a weak D call TRBD2 (6 bases). V was trimmed by 5 bases and J by 4 bases, leaving 12 bases between them. The CDR3 has 14 residues. From germline, CDR1 is MNHEY and CDR2 SMNVEV (reference sequence). The CDR3 nucleotides read TGTGCCAGCAGTCCGACTAGGTTTTACAATGAGCAGTTCTTC. Translating it yields CASSPTRFYNEQFF.

The count of this clonotype is one. The gene calls are TRBV7-7 and TRBJ2-7, with 8 bases that match TRBD1. The junction had 9 bases not matched to a gene; V was cut back by 4 bases and J by 4 bases. This CDR3 is 15 amino acids long. CDR1 SSHAT and CDR2 FNYEAQ come from the germline V gene (reference sequence). CDR3 bases: TGTGCCAGCAGCTCCCGGACAGGGCCCATATACGAGCAGTACTTC. Residues: CASSSRTGPIYEQYF.